This TCR beta chain was identified during a study of technical replicates of blood from four donors. Profiled with immunoSEQ multiplex PCR; TCRdb holds only in-frame clones, not every one. The sample includes 65,000 to 95,000 clones, around 97% of them seen just once. This receptor was identified in a human donor in good health. The sequenced sample consisted of T cells isolated from PBMCs.

This chain's CDR3 is CASSLGGQAAPEQYF. In DNA form, the CDR3 reads TGTGCCAGCAGTTTGGGGGGGCAGGCCGCTCCCGAGCAGTACTTC. The rearrangement joins TRBV28 to TRBJ2-7; possible D gene TRBD2, 7 bases. Trimming took off 3 bases at V and 6 bases at J, with 18 bases between the two ends. The CDR3 totals 15 residues. The germline V gene has CDR1 MDHEN and CDR2 SYDVKM.